This TCR beta chain is drawn from a study of CD8 T cells in Susac syndrome. After extraction with the RNeasy kit, roughly 0.5 to 1 ug of the RNA was reverse transcribed using random hexamers. The amplification used immunoSEQ multiplex PCR on TCR beta CDR3; it spanned 54 Vbeta and 13 Jbeta. TCRdb recomputed calls from the immunoSEQ multiplex PCR reads with MiXCR, one row per CDR3 protein. The sample holds about 76,000 distinct CDR3 sequences, over 75% seen once. CD8+ and CD4+ blood T cells underwent TCR beta sequencing. Stable or active relapsing-remitting multiple sclerosis, untreated and meeting revised McDonald criteria, defined the controls. FACS was used to enrich TEMRA cells, whereas the CD8+ and CD4+ T cells were obtained by negative isolation. Germline CDR1 SGDLS, CDR2 YYNGEE. This CDR3 has 13 amino acids. Trimming removed 0 bases at V and 8 bases at J, with 9 bases between.

V gene TRBV9 combines with J gene TRBJ2-1, with unresolved D. This clonotype originated in a human donor with multiple sclerosis. The material sequenced was CD8+ T cells from PBMCs. Written as DNA, the CDR3 is TGTGCCAGCAGCGTAGGGGGATCTGATGAGCAGTTCTTC. Protein product: CASSVGGSDEQFF.